This note documents a single T cell receptor beta chain sequence. As yet, its antigen is unknown. This entry belongs to a study of CD8 T cells in ankylosing spondylitis. Study-wide points: Reactive arthritis synovial fluid and blood previously showed some of these motif variants. Clones linked to disease were reported to show significant enrichment in matched ankylosing spondylitis synovial fluid.

TCRdb redid the calling of the 5' RACE reads with MiXCR, one entry per CDR3 protein. The table includes more than 150,000 distinct CDR3 sequences, 15% to 20% detected once. Sequences were obtained from blood, either unsorted or a sorted T cell fraction (not recorded which). This receptor was obtained from a male donor under 30 with ankylosing spondylitis or in good health (not recorded which).

The CDR3 nucleotides read TGCAGCGTTGATATCCTAGCGGGAGGGCCCCATGAGCAGTTCTTC. It codes for CSVDILAGGPHEQFF. The rearrangement uses TRBV29-1 and TRBJ2-1; 12 bases are a match to TRBD2. CDR1 is SQVTM, CDR2 ANQGSEA, per germline. J gave up 8 bases and V 3 bases, and 8 bases lay outside the gene matches. CDR3 size: 15 residues.